Many counts were recorded for the clone carrying this T cell receptor (beta chain). The antigen is undetermined. The data are from a study of CD8 T cells in ankylosing spondylitis. Findings and limits, study-wide: Ankylosing spondylitis blood appeared to carry a characteristic TCR beta motif of several highly homologous variants. Clones tied to disease were said to be significantly enriched in matched ankylosing spondylitis synovial fluid.

TCRdb itself ran the 5' RACE reads through MiXCR, one entry per CDR3 protein. The data contain 330,000 or so distinct CDR3 sequences, under 8.5% of them seen just once; the ten biggest clones take up roughly 15%. CDR3 length: 11 residues. V lost 7 bases, J lost 4 bases, and 6 bases lay in between. Germline V gives CDR1 SGHRS, CDR2 YFSETQ. This TCR was sampled from a male donor with ankylosing spondylitis. The gene calls are TRBV5-1 and TRBJ2-1; D gene uncertain. Sample: blood, either unsorted or a sorted T cell fraction (not recorded which). In DNA form, the CDR3 reads TGCGCCAGCGGATCTTACAATGAGCAGTTCTTC. This codes for CASGSYNEQFF.